The 20 T cell receptor beta chains presented below share a single source sample, sequenced in a study of blood T cells in healthy people across ages. Primed by a sample-barcoded 5' primer and a J-beta primer mix, a second PCR proceeded for about 6 to 12 cycles. TCRdb passed the 5' RACE reads through MiXCR, listing each CDR3 protein once. The data hold fewer than 700,000 distinct CDR3 sequences, with roughly 48% observed a single time. The material sequenced was blood. Receptors originate from a man at least 80 years old in good health.

The chain joins TRBV3-1 to TRBJ2-5; no firm D call. Germline V gene data show CDR1 as LGHDT and CDR2 as YNNKEL (reference sequence). This CDR3 contains 16 residues. The V gene lost 1 base and the J gene lost 1 base, with 13 bases spanning the gap. The CDR3 region is CASSQGASNRQETQYF. CDR3 nucleotide sequence: TGTGCCAGCAGCCAAGGGGCAAGCAATCGCCAAGAGACCCAGTACTTC.

J is TRBJ1-6 and V is TRBV9; tentative D call: TRBD1 (5 bases). The CDR3 consists of 15 residues. Per the germline V gene, CDR1 is SGDLS and CDR2 is YYNGEE. Between the trimmed V and J ends, which lost 7 bases and 10 bases, there was a span of 21 bases. The CDR3 is CASAQGQGGSSPLHF. For the CDR3, the DNA is TGTGCCAGCGCCCAAGGCCAGGGTGGGAGCTCACCCCTCCACTTT. Full variable domain (remainder filled in from reference TRBV9 and TRBJ1-6): DSGVTQTPKHLITATGQRVTLRCSPRSGDLSVYWYQQSLDQGLQFLIQYYNGEERAKGNILERFSAQQFPDLHSELNLSSLELGDSALYFCASAQGQGGSSPLHFGNGTRLTVT.

The rearrangement uses TRBV7-2 and TRBJ2-5; D might be TRBD2 (6 bases). V was pared by 1 base and J by 11 bases, with 20 bases between. There are 15 residues in the CDR3. The germline V gene encodes CDR1 SGHTA and CDR2 FQGNSA. For the CDR3, the DNA is TGTGCCAGCAGCTTAGGAGGAGGGCTCCCCATTGAGCAGTACTTC. Protein product: CASSLGGGLPIEQYF.

This clonotype appeared a few times. The chain couples TRBV21-1 to TRBJ2-4. TRBV21-1 is termed a pseudogene. CDR3 length equals 13 residues. Here the CDR3 DNA reads TGTGCCAGCAGCAGAGCGCCGGGTAGGTGGCAGTACTTC. Amino acids: CASSRAPGRWQYF.

This clonotype was seen a handful of times. V usage is TRBV10-2 and J usage is TRBJ2-7; D remains unclear. Trimming stripped 2 bases from V and 7 bases from J, with 9 bases between. In germline, CDR1 is WSHSY, CDR2 SAAADI. There are 12 residues in the CDR3. The CDR3 DNA reads TGCGCCAGCAGTGAGGTTGTCGGGGAGCAGTACTTC. It codes for CASSEVVGEQYF.

The chain uses TRBV28 and TRBJ1-1; D call uncertain. This CDR3 region has 14 residues. The V end was cut by 11 bases, the J end by 1 base, with 17 bases between. Germline CDR1 MDHEN, CDR2 SYDVKM. The CDR3 sequence is CAGQPSLGNTEAFF. The CDR3 DNA follows: TGTGCCGGCCAACCCTCATTGGGGAACACTGAAGCTTTCTTT.

V is TRBV20-1 and J is TRBJ2-1; 10 bases align to TRBD2. Trimming cost V 0 bases and J 10 bases; bases outside gene matches: 9. Germline assignment: CDR1 DFQATT and CDR2 SNEGSKA (reference sequence). CDR3 length: 15 amino acids. The CDR3 loop reads CSARDYLAGVSEQFF. For the CDR3, the DNA is TGCAGTGCTAGAGATTACCTAGCGGGAGTTTCCGAGCAGTTCTTC.

This clonotype was seen a few times. Here the CDR3 DNA reads TGTGCCAGCAGTTTCGAGGCCCACCGGGGCACCTACGAGCAGTACTTC. It codes for CASSFEAHRGTYEQYF. V gene TRBV12-3 or TRBV12-4 combines with J gene TRBJ2-7, with D perhaps given as TRBD1 or TRBD2 (5 bases each). The CDR3 consists of 16 residues. The germline V and J ends were trimmed by 3 bases and 2 bases, with 17 bases remaining between them.

The chain couples TRBV5-1 to TRBJ2-7, with TRBD1 identical over 12 bases. This CDR3 has 14 residues. Germline lookup yields CDR1 SGHRS and CDR2 YFSETQ. V shed 4 bases and J 7 bases; nucleotides not matched to a gene: 6. The CDR3: CASSQGQGAEEQYF. CDR3 bases: TGCGCCAGCAGCCAGGGACAGGGGGCGGAAGAGCAGTACTTC.

As DNA, the CDR3 is TGTGCCAGCGGGGGGGTAGCGGGAGATACGGCGGGCTACAATGAGCAGTTCTTC. Translating it yields CASGGVAGDTAGYNEQFF. The rearrangement joins TRBV28 to TRBJ2-1; 9 bases match TRBD2. V lost 8 bases, J lost 3 bases, and 17 bases stayed unmatched. The germline gives CDR1 MDHEN, CDR2 SYDVKM. CDR3 length equals 18 residues. Looking up the rest from reference TRBV28 and TRBJ2-1 gives the full variable domain: DVKVTQSSRYLVKRTGEKVFLECVQDMDHENMFWYRQDPGLGLRLIYFSYDVKMKEKGDIPEGYSVSREKKERFSLILESASTNQTSMYLCASGGVAGDTAGYNEQFFGPGTRLTVL.

This chain connects TRBV20-1 to TRBJ2-1; no reliable D call. The DNA end is more similar to TRBJ2-7, so the J call may be wrong. Germline assignment: CDR1 DFQATT and CDR2 SNEGSKA (reference sequence). This CDR3 comprises 16 residues. The CDR3: CSATAVSAVSYNEQYF. CDR3 nucleotides: TGCAGTGCCACTGCCGTCAGTGCGGTTTCCTACAATGAGCAGTACTTC.

The chain recombines TRBV9 with TRBJ2-2, with 7 nucleotides matching TRBD2. The V gene's germline CDR1 is SGDLS and CDR2 YYNGEE. The V gene end was trimmed by 2 bases and the J gene end by 6 bases; junction bases not matched to a gene: 4. The CDR3 is made up of 14 amino acids. CDR3 DNA: TGTGCCAGCAGCGTGAGGGGAGGGGCCGGGGAGCTGTTTTTT. Translation gives CASSVRGGAGELFF.

The chain employs TRBV9 and TRBJ2-1; D is unclear. The CDR3 has 15 residues. The V gene lost 3 bases and the J gene lost 2 bases, with 12 bases spanning the gap. In germline, CDR1 is SGDLS, CDR2 YYNGEE. The CDR3 sequence: CASSALDRAYNEQFF. The CDR3, as DNA: TGTGCCAGCAGCGCCCTCGACCGGGCCTACAATGAGCAGTTCTTC.

This clonotype has more than one count but fewer than ten. The CDR3 is CASSAGQGSTDTQYF. CDR3 nucleotides: TGTGCCAGCAGCGCTGGACAGGGGTCCACAGATACGCAGTATTTT. The gene calls are TRBV6-4 and TRBJ2-3; 9 positions agree with TRBD1. CDR3 size: 15 residues. The V and J ends lost 6 bases and 2 bases, in that order; junction bases with no gene match: 6. Germline V gene lookup returns CDR1 MRHNA and CDR2 SNTAGT.

In its sample, this clonotype was seen once. A clone one base away is much larger, so this may be a read error. The J gene is TRBJ2-7, the V gene TRBV6-5; no firm D call. Germline V CDR1 and CDR2: MNHEY, SVGAGI. There are 13 residues in the CDR3. Trimming removed 8 bases from V and 7 bases from J, with 18 bases in between. The CDR3 sequence: CASGVAPYNEQYF. The CDR3 coding sequence is TGTGCCAGCGGGGTAGCACCATACAATGAGCAGTACTTC.

The V call is TRBV12-3 or TRBV12-4, the J call TRBJ2-2; maybe TRBD2 (6 bases). This CDR3 comprises 15 residues. V shed 2 bases and J shed 3 bases, with 10 bases lying between them. The CDR3 sequence: CASSLRGIDTGELFF. CDR3 DNA: TGTGCCAGCAGTTTACGGGGGATCGACACCGGGGAGCTGTTTTTT.

This chain links TRBV29-1 with TRBJ2-7; 9 bases map to TRBD2. J was trimmed by 5 bases and V by 6 bases; bases with no gene match: 11. Germline loops: CDR1 SQVTM, CDR2 ANQGSEA. The CDR3 length is 14 residues. CDR3 in DNA: TGCAGCGTGGGGGCGGGAGGGTACTCGGACGAGCAGTACTTC. As protein: CSVGAGGYSDEQYF.

The chain carries TRBV7-8 and TRBJ2-5, with 7 bases matching TRBD1. The end of the DNA fits TRBJ2-7 better, so the J call may be wrong. Germline V gene sequence: CDR1 SGHVS, CDR2 FQNEAQ. The CDR3 sequence is 14 residues long. The chain's CDR3 is CASSLAGGKDEQYF. The CDR3 coding sequence is TGTGCCAGCAGCTTAGCAGGGGGCAAGGACGAGCAGTACTTC.

This clonotype was detected a few times. V gene TRBV3-1 combines with J gene TRBJ2-5, with a weak D call TRBD2 (6 bases). Germline lookup yields CDR1 LGHDT and CDR2 YNNKEL (reference sequence). The CDR3 totals 14 residues. Trimming removed 3 bases at V and 2 bases at J, with 10 bases between. CDR3 loop: CASSQTRSQETQYF. CDR3 DNA: TGTGCCAGCAGCCAGACTAGGTCACAAGAGACCCAGTACTTC.

The chain recombines TRBV12-3 or TRBV12-4 with TRBJ2-4, with D unclear. The DNA matches TRBJ2-5 better at its end, which makes the J call doubtful. The CDR3 runs to 14 residues. The CDR3: CASSNRDPSETQYF. CDR3 DNA: TGTGCCAGCAGTAACCGAGACCCCTCGGAGACCCAGTACTTC.